This T cell receptor (beta chain) was sequenced in a study of OX40 agonist ivuxolimab in advanced cancers. V lost 2 bases to trimming and J lost 7 bases; unmatched junction nucleotides: 4. Germline V gives CDR1 SGHDT, CDR2 YYEEEE. The CDR3 length is 14 residues. TCRdb keeps only in-frame clones here, not all; method: immunoSEQ multiplex PCR. The sample lists roughly 77,000 clones; roughly 90% were seen once. The receptor was derived from an adult with an advanced solid tumor such as melanoma, head and neck, liver or kidney cancer. The genes are TRBV5-6 and TRBJ2-1; 9 bases are a match to TRBD2. Source: CD4+ or CD8+ T cells sorted from blood, taken in a trial of the OX40 agonist ivuxolimab. The CDR3 bases are TGTGCCAGCAGCTTAGCGGGGGGAACGAATGAGCAGTTCTTC. It specifies CASSLAGGTNEQFF.